This TCR beta chain is drawn from a study of blood T cell repertoires in COVID-19. This CDR3 is 13 amino acids long. Trimming took off 3 bases at V and 7 bases at J, with 13 bases between the two ends. CDR1 and CDR2 (germline): SGHRS, YFSETQ. In the original workflow: Using reference gene primer amplification, nucleated cell counts were estimated. The data were produced by immunoSEQ multiplex PCR, yet TCRdb's version contains in-frame clones alone and is incomplete. For V, J and clone size, that table is used; D and trimming come from the DNA. The table includes tens of thousands of clones, about 91% detected once.

The sample comprised peripheral blood. The clonotype was recovered from a man between 65 and 79 years old with active or convalescent COVID-19. This rearrangement joins TRBV5-1 to TRBJ2-5, with D possibly TRBD2 on 6 matching bases. CDR3 amino acids: CASSYSGVGTQYF. CDR3 in DNA: TGCGCCAGCAGCTATAGCGGCGTCGGGACCCAGTACTTC.